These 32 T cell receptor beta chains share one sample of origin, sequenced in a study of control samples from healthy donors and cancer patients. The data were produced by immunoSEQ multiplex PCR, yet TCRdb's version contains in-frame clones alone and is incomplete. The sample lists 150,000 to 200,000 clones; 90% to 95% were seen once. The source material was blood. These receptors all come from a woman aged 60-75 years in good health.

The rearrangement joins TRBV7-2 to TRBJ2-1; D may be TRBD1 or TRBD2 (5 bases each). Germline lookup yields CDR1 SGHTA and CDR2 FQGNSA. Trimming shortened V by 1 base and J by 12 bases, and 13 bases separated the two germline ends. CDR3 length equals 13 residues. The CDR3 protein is CASSLGGLGTQFF. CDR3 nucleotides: TGTGCCAGCAGCTTAGGAGGATTGGGGACGCAGTTCTTC.

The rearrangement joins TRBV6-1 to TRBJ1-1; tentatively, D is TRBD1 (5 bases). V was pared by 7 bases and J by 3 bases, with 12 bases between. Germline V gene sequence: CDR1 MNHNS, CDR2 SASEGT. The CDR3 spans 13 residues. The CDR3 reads CASTPRGDTEAFF. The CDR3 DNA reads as TGTGCCAGCACCCCGAGGGGCGACACTGAAGCTTTCTTT.

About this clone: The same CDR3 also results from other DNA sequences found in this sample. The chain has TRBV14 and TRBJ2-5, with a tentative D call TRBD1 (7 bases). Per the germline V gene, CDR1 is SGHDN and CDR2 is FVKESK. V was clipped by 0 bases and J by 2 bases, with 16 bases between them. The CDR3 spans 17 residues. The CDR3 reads CASSQDSGGGPQETQYF. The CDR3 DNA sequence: TGTGCCAGCAGCCAAGATTCAGGAGGGGGCCCTCAAGAGACCCAGTACTTC.

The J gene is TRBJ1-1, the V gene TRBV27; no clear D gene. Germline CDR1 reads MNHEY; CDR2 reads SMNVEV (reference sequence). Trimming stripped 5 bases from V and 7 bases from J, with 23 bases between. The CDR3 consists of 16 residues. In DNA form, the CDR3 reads TGTGCCAGCAGTACCGCCCCTGGGCGGTCCTCGGTTGAAGCTTTCTTT. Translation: CASSTAPGRSSVEAFF.

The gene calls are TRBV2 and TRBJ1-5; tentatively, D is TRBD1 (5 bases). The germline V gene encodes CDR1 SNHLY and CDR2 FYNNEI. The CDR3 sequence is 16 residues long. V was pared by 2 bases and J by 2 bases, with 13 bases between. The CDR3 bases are TGTGCCAGCAGTGAACAGCGTCGGGGGGGCAATCAGCCCCAGCATTTT. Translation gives CASSEQRRGGNQPQHF.

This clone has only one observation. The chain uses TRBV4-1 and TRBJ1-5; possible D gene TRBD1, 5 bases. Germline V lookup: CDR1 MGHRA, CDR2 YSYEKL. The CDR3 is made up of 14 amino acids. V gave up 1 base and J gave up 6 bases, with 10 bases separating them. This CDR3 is CASSQGDRTQPQHF. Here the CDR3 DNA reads TGCGCCAGCAGCCAAGGAGACAGAACTCAGCCCCAGCATTTT.

DNA of the CDR3: TGTGCCAGCAGTTACTCATGGGGACAGGGGGCCTACGAGCAGTACTTC. Translation gives CASSYSWGQGAYEQYF. The chain employs TRBV6-5 and TRBJ2-7; 11 bases are shared with TRBD1. The germline V gene has CDR1 MNHEY and CDR2 SVGAGI. V gave up 0 bases and J gave up 2 bases; unmatched junction bases: 3. The CDR3 totals 16 residues.

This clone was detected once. The CDR3 sequence is CASSFGGALIQPQHF. The CDR3 DNA reads TGTGCCAGCAGCTTCGGGGGGGCTTTGATTCAGCCCCAGCATTTT. The gene calls are TRBV7-8 and TRBJ1-5, with D possibly TRBD1 on 6 matching bases. Germline lookup yields CDR1 SGHVS and CDR2 FQNEAQ. Trimming pared 3 bases from V and 6 bases from J, leaving 15 bases between. The CDR3 extends over 15 amino acids.

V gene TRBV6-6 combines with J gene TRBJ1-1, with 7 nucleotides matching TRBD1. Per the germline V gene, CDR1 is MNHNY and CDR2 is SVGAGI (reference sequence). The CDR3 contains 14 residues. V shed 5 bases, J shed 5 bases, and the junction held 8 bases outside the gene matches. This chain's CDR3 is CASSKQGTRTEAFF. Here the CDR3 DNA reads TGTGCCAGCAGTAAACAGGGGACGAGGACTGAAGCTTTCTTT.

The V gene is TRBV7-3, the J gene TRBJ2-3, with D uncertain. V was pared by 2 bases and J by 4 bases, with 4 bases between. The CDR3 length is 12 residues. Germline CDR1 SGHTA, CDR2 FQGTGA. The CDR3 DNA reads TGTGCCAGCAGCTTAGAAGCAGATACGCAGTATTTT. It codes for CASSLEADTQYF.

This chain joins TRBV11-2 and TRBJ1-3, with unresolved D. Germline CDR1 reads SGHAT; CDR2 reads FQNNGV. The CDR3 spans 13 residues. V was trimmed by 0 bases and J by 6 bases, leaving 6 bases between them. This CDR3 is CASSLERLNTIYF. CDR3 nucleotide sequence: TGTGCCAGCAGCTTAGAGCGCCTAAACACCATATATTTT. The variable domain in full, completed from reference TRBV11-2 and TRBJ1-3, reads EAGVAQSPRYKIIEKRQSVAFWCNPISGHATLYWYQQILGQGPKLLIQFQNNGVVDDSQLPKDRFSAERLKGVDSTLKIQPAKLEDSAVYLCASSLERLNTIYFGEGSWLTVV.

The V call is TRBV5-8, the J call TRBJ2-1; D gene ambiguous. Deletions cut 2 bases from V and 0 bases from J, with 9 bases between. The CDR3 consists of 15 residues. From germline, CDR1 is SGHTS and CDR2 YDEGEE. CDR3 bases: TGTGCCAGCAGCTTAGGGCTGACCTCCTACAATGAGCAGTTCTTC. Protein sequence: CASSLGLTSYNEQFF.

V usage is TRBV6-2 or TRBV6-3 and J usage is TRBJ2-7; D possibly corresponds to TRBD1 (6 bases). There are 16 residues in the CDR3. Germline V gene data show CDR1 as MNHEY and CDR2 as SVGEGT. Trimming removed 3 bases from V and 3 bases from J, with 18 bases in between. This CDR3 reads CASSYPAGDWLYEQYF. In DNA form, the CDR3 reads TGTGCCAGCAGTTATCCCGCAGGGGATTGGCTCTACGAGCAGTACTTC.

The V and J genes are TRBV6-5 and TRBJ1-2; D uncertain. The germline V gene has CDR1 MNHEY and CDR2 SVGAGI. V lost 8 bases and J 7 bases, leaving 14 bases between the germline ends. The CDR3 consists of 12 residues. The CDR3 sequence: CASGQSRGGYTF. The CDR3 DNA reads TGTGCCAGCGGTCAGAGTCGGGGTGGCTACACCTTC.

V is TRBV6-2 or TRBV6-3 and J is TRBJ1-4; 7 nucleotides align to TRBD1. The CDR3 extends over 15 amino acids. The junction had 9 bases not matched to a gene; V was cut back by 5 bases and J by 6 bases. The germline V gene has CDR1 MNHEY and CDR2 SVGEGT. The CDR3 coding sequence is TGTGCCAGCAGTCTAACAGGGGTAGTGGATGAAAAACTGTTTTTT. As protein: CASSLTGVVDEKLFF.

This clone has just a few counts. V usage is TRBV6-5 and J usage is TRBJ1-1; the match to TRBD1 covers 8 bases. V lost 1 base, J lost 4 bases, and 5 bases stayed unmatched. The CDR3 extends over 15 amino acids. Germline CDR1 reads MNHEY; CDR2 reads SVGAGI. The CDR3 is CASSYYGQGSTEAFF. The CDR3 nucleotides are TGTGCCAGCAGTTACTATGGACAGGGAAGCACTGAAGCTTTCTTT.

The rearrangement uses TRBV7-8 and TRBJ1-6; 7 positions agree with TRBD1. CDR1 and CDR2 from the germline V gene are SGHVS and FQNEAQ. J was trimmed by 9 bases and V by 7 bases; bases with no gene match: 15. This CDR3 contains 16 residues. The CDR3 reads CASTSLTRTGGSPLHF. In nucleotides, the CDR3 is TGTGCCAGCACCTCGCTGACCAGGACAGGAGGTTCACCCCTCCACTTT.

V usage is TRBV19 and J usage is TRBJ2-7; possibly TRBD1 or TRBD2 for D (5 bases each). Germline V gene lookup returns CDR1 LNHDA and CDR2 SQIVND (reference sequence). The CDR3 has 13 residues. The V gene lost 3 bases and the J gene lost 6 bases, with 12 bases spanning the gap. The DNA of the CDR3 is TGTGCCAGTAGTATTACTGGGGCGGGCGAGCAGTACTTC. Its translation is CASSITGAGEQYF. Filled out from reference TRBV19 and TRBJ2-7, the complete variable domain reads DGGITQSPKYLFRKEGQNVTLSCEQNLNHDAMYWYRQDPGQGLRLIYYSQIVNDFQKGDIAEGYSVSREKKESFPLTVTSAQKNPTAFYLCASSITGAGEQYFGPGTRLTVT.

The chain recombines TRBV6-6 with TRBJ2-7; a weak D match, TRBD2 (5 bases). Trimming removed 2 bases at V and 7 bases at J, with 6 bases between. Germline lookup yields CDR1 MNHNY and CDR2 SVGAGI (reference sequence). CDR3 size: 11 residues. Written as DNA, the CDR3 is TGTGCCAGCAGTTACAGGACTGAGCAGTACTTC. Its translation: CASSYRTEQYF.

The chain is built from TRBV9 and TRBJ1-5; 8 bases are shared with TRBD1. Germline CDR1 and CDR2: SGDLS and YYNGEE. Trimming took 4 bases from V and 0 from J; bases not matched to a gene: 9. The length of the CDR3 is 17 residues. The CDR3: CASSPRQGSRSNQPQHF. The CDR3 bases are TGTGCCAGCAGCCCACGACAGGGGTCCCGTAGCAATCAGCCCCAGCATTTT.

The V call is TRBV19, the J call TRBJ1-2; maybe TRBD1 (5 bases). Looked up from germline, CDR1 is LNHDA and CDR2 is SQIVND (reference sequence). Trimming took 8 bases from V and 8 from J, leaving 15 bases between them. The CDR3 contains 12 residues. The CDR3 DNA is TGTGCCAGTCAGCCTGGGGCTAAAGGCTACACCTTC. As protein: CASQPGAKGYTF.

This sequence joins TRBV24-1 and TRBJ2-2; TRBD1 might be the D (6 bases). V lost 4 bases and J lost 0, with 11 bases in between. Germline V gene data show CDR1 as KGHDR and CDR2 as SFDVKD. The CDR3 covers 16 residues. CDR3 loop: CATSDRQEPNTGELFF. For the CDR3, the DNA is TGTGCCACCAGTGACCGACAGGAGCCGAACACCGGGGAGCTGTTTTTT.

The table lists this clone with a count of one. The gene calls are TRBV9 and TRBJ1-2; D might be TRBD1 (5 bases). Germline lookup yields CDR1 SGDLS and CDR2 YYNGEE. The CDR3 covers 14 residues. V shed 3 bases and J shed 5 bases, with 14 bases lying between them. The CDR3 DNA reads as TGTGCCAGCAGCGCCCCCGGGACTGAATATGGCTACACCTTC. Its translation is CASSAPGTEYGYTF. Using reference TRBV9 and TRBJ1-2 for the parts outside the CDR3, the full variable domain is DSGVTQTPKHLITATGQRVTLRCSPRSGDLSVYWYQQSLDQGLQFLIQYYNGEERAKGNILERFSAQQFPDLHSELNLSSLELGDSALYFCASSAPGTEYGYTFGSGTRLTVV.

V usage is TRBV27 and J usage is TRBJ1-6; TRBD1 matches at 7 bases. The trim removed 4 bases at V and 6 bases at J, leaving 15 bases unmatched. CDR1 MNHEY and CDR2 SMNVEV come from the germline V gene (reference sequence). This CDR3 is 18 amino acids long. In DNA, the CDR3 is TGTGCCAGCAGTTCACCGACAGGGTCCCTCCGGCGTAATTCACCCCTCCACTTT. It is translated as CASSSPTGSLRRNSPLHF.

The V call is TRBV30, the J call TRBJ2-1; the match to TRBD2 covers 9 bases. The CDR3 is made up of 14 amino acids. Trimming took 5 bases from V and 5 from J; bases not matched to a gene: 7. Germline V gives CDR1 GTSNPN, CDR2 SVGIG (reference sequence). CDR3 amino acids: CAWSRGGRDNEQFF. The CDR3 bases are TGTGCCTGGTCGCGGGGGGGCAGGGACAATGAGCAGTTCTTC.

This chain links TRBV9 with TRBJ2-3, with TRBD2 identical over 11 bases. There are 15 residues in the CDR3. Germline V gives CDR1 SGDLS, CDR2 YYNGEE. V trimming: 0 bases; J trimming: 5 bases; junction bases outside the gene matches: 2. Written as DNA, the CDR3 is TGTGCCAGCAGCGTAGCGGGACTAGCGGTAGATACGCAGTATTTT. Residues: CASSVAGLAVDTQYF.

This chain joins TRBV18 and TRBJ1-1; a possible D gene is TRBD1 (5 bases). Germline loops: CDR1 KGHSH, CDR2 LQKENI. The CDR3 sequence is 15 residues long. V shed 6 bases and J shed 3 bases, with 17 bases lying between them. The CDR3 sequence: CASSTVEGGDTEAFF. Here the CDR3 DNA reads TGTGCCAGCTCCACGGTGGAGGGAGGGGACACTGAAGCTTTCTTT. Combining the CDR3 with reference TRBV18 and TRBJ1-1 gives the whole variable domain NAGVMQNPRHLVRRRGQEARLRCSPMKGHSHVYWYRQLPEEGLKFMVYLQKENIIDESGMPKERFSAEFPKEGPSILRIQQVVRGDSAAYFCASSTVEGGDTEAFFGQGTRLTVV.

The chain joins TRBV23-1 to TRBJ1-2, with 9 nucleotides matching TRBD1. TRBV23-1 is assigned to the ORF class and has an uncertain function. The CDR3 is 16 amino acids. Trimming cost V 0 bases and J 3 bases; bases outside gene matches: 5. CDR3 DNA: TGCGCCAGCAGTCAATCTATCACAGGGGGCGACTATGGCTACACCTTC. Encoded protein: CASSQSITGGDYGYTF.

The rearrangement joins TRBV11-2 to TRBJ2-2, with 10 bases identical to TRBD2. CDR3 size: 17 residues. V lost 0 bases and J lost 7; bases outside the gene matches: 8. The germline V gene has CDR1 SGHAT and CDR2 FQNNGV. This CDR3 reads CASSLDVLAGVGGELFF. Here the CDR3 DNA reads TGTGCCAGCAGCTTAGATGTTCTAGCGGGGGTCGGCGGGGAGCTGTTTTTT.

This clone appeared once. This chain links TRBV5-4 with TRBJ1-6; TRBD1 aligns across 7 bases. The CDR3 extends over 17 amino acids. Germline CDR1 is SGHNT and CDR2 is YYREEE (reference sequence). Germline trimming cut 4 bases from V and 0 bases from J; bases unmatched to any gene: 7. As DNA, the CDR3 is TGTGCCAGCAGCCGCAGACAGGGTTTCTCCTATAATTCACCCCTCCACTTT. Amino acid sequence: CASSRRQGFSYNSPLHF. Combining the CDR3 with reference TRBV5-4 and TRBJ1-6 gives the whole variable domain ETGVTQSPTHLIKTRGQQVTLRCSSQSGHNTVSWYQQALGQGPQFIFQYYREEENGRGNFPPRFSGLQFPNYSSELNVNALELDDSALYLCASSRRQGFSYNSPLHFGNGTRLTVT.

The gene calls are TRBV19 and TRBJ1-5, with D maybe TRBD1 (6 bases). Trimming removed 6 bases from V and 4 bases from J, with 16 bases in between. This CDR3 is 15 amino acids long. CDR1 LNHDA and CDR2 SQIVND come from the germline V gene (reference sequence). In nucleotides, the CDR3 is TGTGCCAGTAGCACCTCGGGGGGCGCAAATCAGCCCCAGCATTTT. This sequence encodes CASSTSGGANQPQHF.

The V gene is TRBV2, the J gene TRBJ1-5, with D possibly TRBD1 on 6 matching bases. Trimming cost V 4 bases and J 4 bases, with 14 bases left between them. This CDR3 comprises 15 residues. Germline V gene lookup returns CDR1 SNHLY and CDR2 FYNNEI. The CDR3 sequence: CASSATGRRNQPQHF. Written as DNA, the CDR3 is TGTGCCAGCAGTGCAACAGGGCGCCGTAATCAGCCCCAGCATTTT. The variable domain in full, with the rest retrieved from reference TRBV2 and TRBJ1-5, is EPEVTQTPSHQVTQMGQEVILRCVPISNHLYFYWYRQILGQKVEFLVSFYNNEISEKSEIFDDQFSVERPDGSNFTLKIRSTKLEDSAMYFCASSATGRRNQPQHFGDGTRLSIL.